One sample yielded the 30 T cell receptor beta chains listed below, sequenced in a study of T cell repertoires in cytomegalovirus infection (dated by TCRdb to between 2018 and 2021). Sequencing was performed on an Illumina HiSeq 1500. The public reads were reprocessed in TCRdb via fastp at Q25 and MiXCR, keeping in-frame beta chains. A single entry per CDR3 protein holds the most common genes and DNA from its merged rows. The table for this sample lists some 920,000 distinct CDR3 sequences; approximately 31% of them were counted only once. The ten largest clones take up 13% of the sample. Interpreted using the paper, the treatment or condition label stands for: in vitro stimulation with specific CMV peptide epitopes to enrich CMV-specific T cells. The antigens of these receptors remain unknown. This specimen was cultured CD8+ T cells from PBMCs, taken from culture after CMV antigen stimulation. The receptors come from a human donor in good health (CMV status not recorded). Some clones in this sample may be carry-over from other donors' samples.

About this clonotype: This may be a read error, as it is one base from a much larger clone. The rearrangement uses TRBV7-8 and TRBJ1-2, with D uncertain. Germline lookup yields CDR1 SGHVS and CDR2 FQNEAQ. This CDR3 region has 15 residues. The CDR3 DNA sequence: TGTGCCAGCAACTTAGGCAACAGAGCTTTCTATGGCTACACCTTC. This translates into CASNLGNRAFYGYTF.

There are many counts of this clonotype. V usage is TRBV12-3 or TRBV12-4 and J usage is TRBJ2-3; D gene ambiguous. The CDR3 is made up of 11 amino acids. Between the trimmed V and J ends, which lost 5 bases and 5 bases, there was a span of 5 bases. The CDR3 DNA sequence: TGTGCCAGCAGTCTAGGAGATACGCAGTATTTT. It encodes CASSLGDTQYF.

The chain carries TRBV6-2 or TRBV6-3 and TRBJ2-3, with D perhaps matching TRBD1 or TRBD2 (5 bases each). This CDR3 has 18 amino acids. The germline V gene encodes CDR1 MNHEY and CDR2 SVGEGT. V gave up 0 bases and J gave up 2 bases, with 18 bases separating them. The CDR3 nucleotides are TGTGCCAGCAGTTACTCGAGTTCGGGACCTTCTTCCACAGATACGCAGTATTTT. Residues: CASSYSSSGPSSTDTQYF.

Concerning this clonotype: This may be a read error: a much more frequent sequence differs by one nucleotide. V and J are TRBV6-5 and TRBJ1-5; D unclear. Trimming cost V 0 bases and J 11 bases, with 20 bases left between them. Germline V lookup: CDR1 MNHEY, CDR2 SVGAGI. CDR3 length: 16 residues. The CDR3 loop is CASSYSPTELVSSQHF. The CDR3 DNA reads as TGTGCCAGCAGTTACTCACCAACAGAGTTGGTCTCGTCCCAGCATTTT.

This clonotype occurred once. The chain recombines TRBV9 with TRBJ1-1; D is uncertain. Germline CDR1 reads SGDLS; CDR2 reads YYNGEE. Trimming stripped 1 base from V and 6 bases from J, with 10 bases between. This CDR3 region has 13 residues. The DNA for the CDR3 is TGTGCCAGCAGCGTAAAAGACATGGCTGAAGCTTTCTTT. Encoded protein: CASSVKDMAEAFF.

This clonotype is a singleton in its sample. This chain joins TRBV28 and TRBJ1-2; 11 bases are a match to TRBD1. The length of the CDR3 is 14 residues. J was trimmed by 8 bases and V by 5 bases; bases with no gene match: 7. The germline CDR1 and CDR2 sequences are MDHEN and SYDVKM. The CDR3 sequence: CASSTGQGAAGYTF. CDR3 coding DNA: TGTGCCAGCAGTACCGGACAGGGGGCGGCCGGCTACACCTTC.

V gene TRBV7-2 combines with J gene TRBJ1-4; possibly TRBD1 for D (5 bases). The germline V gene encodes CDR1 SGHTA and CDR2 FQGNSA. Trimming took off 0 bases at V and 6 bases at J, with 17 bases between the two ends. CDR3 size: 17 residues. The CDR3 DNA reads as TGTGCCAGCAGCTTAGCGTTGGGGGGGACGGACTATGAAAAACTGTTTTTT. It yields the protein CASSLALGGTDYEKLFF.

This clonotype was seen a handful of times. In DNA form, the CDR3 reads TGTGCCAGCTCTTCAGCGTGGGAACTGAGCTCCTACGAGCAGTACTTC. It codes for CASSSAWELSSYEQYF. This chain links TRBV6-1 with TRBJ2-7; D gene uncertain. Per germline, CDR1 MNHNS and CDR2 SASEGT. The CDR3 spans 16 residues. V was clipped by 8 bases and J by 0 bases, with 20 bases between them.

The gene calls are TRBV20-1 and TRBJ2-3; 9 nucleotides agree with TRBD2. CDR3 size: 16 residues. The V gene end was trimmed by 0 bases and the J gene end by 2 bases; junction bases not matched to a gene: 6. Germline CDR1 is DFQATT and CDR2 is SNEGSKA (reference sequence). The CDR3 DNA sequence: TGCAGTGCTAGAGATCTAGCGGGGATCTACACAGATACGCAGTATTTT. Translation: CSARDLAGIYTDTQYF.

The V gene is TRBV11-1, the J gene TRBJ2-5; 9 nucleotides agree with TRBD1. The CDR3 is 16 residues long. V was pared by 6 bases and J by 5 bases, with 13 bases of the junction left unmatched. Germline V lookup: CDR1 SGHAT, CDR2 FQDESV (reference sequence). The CDR3 reads CASRSTGTGRLETQYF. DNA of the CDR3: TGTGCCAGCAGAAGTACCGGGACAGGGAGGTTGGAGACCCAGTACTTC.

The chain employs TRBV24-1 and TRBJ1-5, with D unresolved. V lost 5 bases and J lost 1, with 8 bases in between. The germline gives CDR1 KGHDR, CDR2 SFDVKD. CDR3 length: 14 amino acids. CDR3 bases: TGTGCCACCAGTGGGTCAGAGAGCAATCAGCCCCAGCATTTT. It specifies CATSGSESNQPQHF.

In its sample, this clonotype was seen many times. V gene TRBV7-9 combines with J gene TRBJ2-1, with 10 positions matching TRBD2. The length of the CDR3 is 16 residues. The germline CDR1 and CDR2 sequences are SEHNR and FQNEAQ (reference sequence). V lost 5 bases to trimming and J lost 7 bases; unmatched junction nucleotides: 11. The CDR3 here is CASSPRSSGGINEQFF. CDR3 sequence (DNA): TGTGCCAGCAGCCCCCGGAGTAGCGGGGGGATTAATGAGCAGTTCTTC.

For this clonotype: A much larger clonotype is one base distant, so this may be a read error. The chain carries TRBV7-8 and TRBJ1-5; 12 nucleotides agree with TRBD1. This CDR3 has 16 amino acids. V shed 4 bases, J shed 9 bases, and the junction held 10 bases outside the gene matches. CDR1 SGHVS and CDR2 FQNEAQ come from the germline V gene. CDR3 sequence reads: CASSSPGTGGTLPQHF. The CDR3 bases are TGTGCCAGCAGCTCCCCCGGGACAGGGGGCACTCTGCCCCAGCATTTT. Looking up the rest from reference TRBV7-8 and TRBJ1-5 gives the full variable domain: GAGVSQSPRYKVAKRGQDVALRCDPISGHVSLFWYQQALGQGPEFLTYFQNEAQLDKSGLPSDRFFAERPEGSVSTLKIQRTQQEDSAVYLCASSSPGTGGTLPQHFGDGTRLSIL.

This clonotype has more than one count but fewer than ten. The V gene is TRBV6-1, the J gene TRBJ2-7; 7 nucleotides match TRBD1. Germline loops: CDR1 MNHNS, CDR2 SASEGT. With V trimmed by 4 bases and J by 2 bases, 14 bases remained unmatched. The CDR3 has 17 amino acids. CDR3 DNA sequence: TGTGCCAGCAGTGGAGGAATGGGGACAGCTTACCCCTACGAGCAGTACTTC. It translates to CASSGGMGTAYPYEQYF.

This chain uses TRBV7-3 with TRBJ2-3, with D possibly being TRBD2 (7 bases). CDR3 length: 17 residues. V dropped 4 bases and J dropped 6 bases, with 23 bases sitting between them. The germline V gene encodes CDR1 SGHTA and CDR2 FQGTGA. DNA for the CDR3: TGTGCCAGCAGCTCCCTCCCCCTAGTGGGGGGGCAGGATACGCAGTATTTT. Protein: CASSSLPLVGGQDTQYF. The full variable domain, its missing parts supplied by reference TRBV7-3 and TRBJ2-3, is GAGVSQTPSNKVTEKGKYVELRCDPISGHTALYWYRQSLGQGPEFLIYFQGTGAADDSGLPNDRFFAVRPEGSVSTLKIQRTERGDSAVYLCASSSLPLVGGQDTQYFGPGTRLTVL.

CDR3 amino acids: CSARDSGTNTGELFF. In DNA form, the CDR3 reads TGCAGTGCTAGAGATAGCGGGACCAACACCGGGGAGCTGTTTTTT. This chain uses TRBV20-1 with TRBJ2-2, with 8 bases that match TRBD2. Germline V gene sequence: CDR1 DFQATT, CDR2 SNEGSKA (reference sequence). There are 15 residues in the CDR3. V lost 0 bases, J lost 2 bases, and 2 bases stayed unmatched.

This clonotype has more than one count but fewer than ten. The chain uses TRBV20-1 and TRBJ2-7; D might be TRBD1 (6 bases). The CDR3 covers 12 residues. CDR1 and CDR2 from the germline V gene are DFQATT and SNEGSKA (reference sequence). The V and J ends lost 4 bases and 2 bases respectively, with 9 bases between them. This CDR3 is CSATGTTYEQYF. DNA of the CDR3: TGCAGTGCTACCGGGACAACCTACGAGCAGTACTTC.

This chain connects TRBV11-2 to TRBJ2-1; the match to TRBD1 covers 7 bases. Per the germline V gene, CDR1 is SGHAT and CDR2 is FQNNGV. V trimming: 6 bases; J trimming: 4 bases; junction bases outside the gene matches: 15. The CDR3 is 17 residues long. CDR3 nucleotides: TGTGCCAGCAGACTAACACACCGACAGGGCCAGTACAATGAGCAGTTCTTC. Amino acid sequence: CASRLTHRQGQYNEQFF.

This clonotype turned up a few times. The chain links TRBV6-2 or TRBV6-3 to TRBJ1-1, with D unclear. The CDR3 spans 12 residues. CDR1 and CDR2 (germline): MNHEY, SVGEGT. V gave up 6 bases and J gave up 5 bases, with 10 bases separating them. The CDR3 bases are TGTGCCAGCAGCTGGCCTCGGACTGAAGCTTTCTTT. Residues: CASSWPRTEAFF.

The chain employs TRBV6-5 and TRBJ1-5, with a weak D call TRBD1 (5 bases). Germline V gene sequence: CDR1 MNHEY, CDR2 SVGAGI. This CDR3 spans 15 amino acids. V was pared by 5 bases and J by 4 bases, with 15 bases between. The CDR3 region has the DNA TGTGCCAGCAGTCCGACAGTCGCAGAGAATCAGCCCCAGCATTTT. It encodes CASSPTVAENQPQHF.

This clonotype showed up just a few times. The chain combines TRBV27 with TRBJ1-2, with D uncertain. Deletions cut 7 bases from V and 2 bases from J, with 11 bases between. Per the germline V gene, CDR1 is MNHEY and CDR2 is SMNVEV (reference sequence). This CDR3 contains 13 residues. The CDR3, as DNA: TGTGCCAGCAAGTTTCTGGGGAACTATGGCTACACCTTC. The encoded protein is CASKFLGNYGYTF.

The gene calls are TRBV6-1 and TRBJ1-2; the D is unclear. Germline CDR1 is MNHNS and CDR2 is SASEGT. This CDR3 has 13 amino acids. The ends were cut back, 2 bases at V and 8 bases at J, with 12 bases in the middle. The chain's CDR3 is CASSESWEHGYTF. The CDR3 nucleotides read TGTGCCAGCAGTGAAAGTTGGGAGCACGGCTACACCTTC.

With regard to this clonotype: A much larger clone is a single base away; this may be a read error. V usage is TRBV2 and J usage is TRBJ2-1, with 9 bases identical to TRBD1. The V and J ends lost 6 bases and 4 bases, in that order; junction bases with no gene match: 4. The CDR3 is 14 residues long. Germline lookup yields CDR1 SNHLY and CDR2 FYNNEI. The CDR3 coding sequence is TGTGCCAGCAGCGCGGACAGGGGTTACAATGAGCAGTTCTTC. Its protein is CASSADRGYNEQFF.

The chain combines TRBV7-6 with TRBJ2-7; TRBD2 agrees at 7 bases. After removal of 1 base from V and 0 bases from J, the junction contained 9 bases not matched to a gene. The germline V gene encodes CDR1 SGHVS and CDR2 FNYEAQ. The CDR3 is 17 amino acids. In nucleotides, the CDR3 is TGTGCCAGCAGCTTAGGATCTGAGCGGGGATACTCCTACGAGCAGTACGTC. Translation: CASSLGSERGYSYEQYV.

The chain employs TRBV7-9 and TRBJ1-2, with D perhaps matching TRBD1 (5 bases). Trimming removed 5 bases from V and 2 bases from J, with 18 bases in between. CDR1 SEHNR and CDR2 FQNEAQ come from the germline V gene (reference sequence). The CDR3 totals 16 residues. CDR3 residues: CASSPTGASSNYGYTF. The CDR3 DNA reads as TGTGCCAGCAGCCCCACCGGGGCATCATCAAACTATGGCTACACCTTC.

This clonotype has more than one count but fewer than ten. This rearrangement joins TRBV5-1 to TRBJ2-7; perhaps TRBD2 as D (6 bases). The V gene lost 0 bases and the J gene lost 2 bases, with 9 bases spanning the gap. There are 14 residues in the CDR3. Germline loops: CDR1 SGHRS, CDR2 YFSETQ. The CDR3 sequence is CASSLGLATYEQYF. For the CDR3, the DNA is TGCGCCAGCAGCTTGGGGCTAGCGACCTACGAGCAGTACTTC.

This clonotype was counted between two and nine times. The rearrangement uses TRBV12-3 or TRBV12-4 and TRBJ1-6, with D maybe TRBD1 (6 bases). V lost 4 bases and J lost 6, with 10 bases in between. The CDR3 contains 14 residues. The DNA of the CDR3 is TGTGCCAGCAGTTCTACAGGGTTTAATTCACCCCTCCACTTT. Protein: CASSSTGFNSPLHF.

The rearrangement links TRBV4-3 to TRBJ2-2; D not resolved. This CDR3 region has 15 residues. The germline V and J ends were trimmed by 0 bases and 6 bases, with 11 bases remaining between them. From germline, CDR1 is LGHNA and CDR2 YSLEER. The CDR3 here is CASSQDLGIPGELFF. CDR3 DNA sequence: TGCGCCAGCAGCCAAGACCTGGGGATCCCCGGGGAGCTGTTTTTT.

The CDR3 protein is CASSPLPEEAFF. The CDR3 DNA is TGTGCCAGCAGCCCATTACCTGAGGAAGCTTTCTTT. The chain links TRBV7-9 to TRBJ1-1; D is undetermined. The germline V and J ends were trimmed by 5 bases and 8 bases, with 12 bases remaining between them. From germline, CDR1 is SEHNR and CDR2 FQNEAQ (reference sequence). The CDR3 totals 12 residues. Full variable domain (outside the CDR3, taken from reference TRBV7-9 and TRBJ1-1): DTGVSQNPRHKITKRGQNVTFRCDPISEHNRLYWYRQTLGQGPEFLTYFQNEAQLEKSRLLSDRFSAERPKGSFSTLEIQRTEQGDSAMYLCASSPLPEEAFFGQGTRLTVV.

This chain joins TRBV10-3 and TRBJ1-6, with a tentative D call TRBD1 (6 bases). The germline V and J ends were trimmed by 3 bases and 5 bases, with 14 bases remaining between them. The CDR3 consists of 16 residues. Germline values: CDR1 ENHRY, CDR2 SYGVKD. The CDR3 nucleotides are TGTGCCATCAGTGACTCGGACGGGGGGCATAATTCACCCCTCCACTTT. Its translation: CAISDSDGGHNSPLHF.